These T cell receptor beta chains were read from a single sample in a study of T-cell reconstitution after alpha-beta-depleted transplantation in children. Each CDR3 protein gets one entry after TCRdb re-called the PCR reads with MiXCR. Here the sample spans 350,000 to 450,000 distinct CDR3 sequences, over 20% being singletons. Sequenced here: PBMCs from the stem cell graft donor, sampled from the stem cell graft. These receptors came from a human donor who donated a stem cell graft to a child with acute myeloid leukemia. Both conserved end residues are part of each CDR3. The D gene is left open where the match is weak.

V gene: TRBV19
J gene: TRBJ2-1
D gene: TRBD2
CDR3 protein: CASRELAGAYNEQFF

V gene: TRBV12-3/TRBV12-4
J gene: TRBJ2-1
D gene: TRBD2
CDR3 protein: CASSFASSGYNEQFF

V gene: TRBV12-3/TRBV12-4
J gene: TRBJ1-1
D gene: -
CDR3 protein: CASSLAPTGTEAFF

V gene: TRBV20-1
J gene: TRBJ2-2
D gene: TRBD2
CDR3 protein: CSARRLAGGPSGELFF

V gene: TRBV29-1
J gene: TRBJ2-7
D gene: -
CDR3 protein: CSVESQGSTYEQYF

V gene: TRBV20-1
J gene: TRBJ2-7
D gene: TRBD1
CDR3 protein: CSAREPGQGNYEQYF

V gene: TRBV20-1
J gene: TRBJ2-1
D gene: -
CDR3 protein: CSARDPGVDEQFF

V gene: TRBV2
J gene: TRBJ2-7
D gene: -
CDR3 protein: CASAVVGNYEQYF

V gene: TRBV20-1
J gene: TRBJ2-1
D gene: TRBD2
CDR3 protein: CSARGTSNRYNEQFF

V gene: TRBV15
J gene: TRBJ1-5
D gene: -
CDR3 protein: CATSWGTPGHQPQHF

V gene: TRBV9
J gene: TRBJ2-2
D gene: -
CDR3 protein: CASSANAGELFF

V gene: TRBV20-1
J gene: TRBJ1-5
D gene: TRBD1
CDR3 protein: CSARAGQGKQPQHF

V gene: TRBV15
J gene: TRBJ2-5
D gene: -
CDR3 protein: CATSRDGGYGTQYF

V gene: TRBV24-1
J gene: TRBJ2-1
D gene: TRBD1
CDR3 protein: CATSDLAGTGAGEQFF